This TCR beta chain stems from a study of tumor and adjacent non-tumor tissue in lung cancer. A modified ARM-PCR protocol with three rounds of nested PCR amplified TCRbeta. One entry per CDR3 protein results from TCRdb running MiXCR on the multiplex PCR reads. The sample shows approximately 79,000 distinct CDR3 sequences, 76% of them seen only once. The CDR3 sequence is 15 residues long. Looked up from germline, CDR1 is MDHEN and CDR2 is SYDVKM. No cell sorting was done before RNA was extracted from the tissue. More than 3 cm separated this lung sample from the edge of the tumor. Newly diagnosed lung cancer patients had thoracic surgery in China, August–late 2014, without prior chemotherapy. In regard to this clonotype: The germline gene is not matched at one end of the junction; a read error may be the cause.

Sequenced material: distant non-tumor lung tissue. This receptor was taken from a man aged 70 or older with non-small cell lung cancer. V usage is TRBV28 and J usage is TRBJ2-4; perhaps TRBD2 as D (5 bases). CDR3 coding DNA: TGTGCTAGCAGTTTATATCCTCTAGCCAAAAACGTTCAGTACTTC. It codes for CASSLYPLAKNVQYF. The variable domain in full, completed from reference TRBV28 and TRBJ2-4, reads DVKVTQSSRYLVKRTGEKVFLECVQDMDHENMFWYRQDPGLGLRLIYFSYDVKMKEKGDIPEGYSVSREKKERFSLILESASTNQTSMYLCASSLYPLAKNVQYFGAGTRLSVL.